One and the same sample provided the 26 T cell receptor beta chains below, sequenced in a study of T-cell memory formation after mild COVID-19. Each CDR3 protein gets one entry after TCRdb re-called the 5' RACE reads with MiXCR. Altogether about 360,000 distinct CDR3 sequences are present, approximately 14% being singletons, with the ten largest covering about 22%. The sample was PBMCs or a T cell subset sorted from them (not recorded which). Source of these receptors: a man aged 18 to 30 who had mild COVID-19 (a few samples of this study predate the infection). Cell type and time point are not known.

In this sample, this clonotype turned up once. DNA of the CDR3: TGCGCCAGCAGCTTCCGGACAACTAACACTGAAGCTTTCTTT. Amino acid sequence: CASSFRTTNTEAFF. The J gene is TRBJ1-1, the V gene TRBV5-1; perhaps TRBD1 as D (5 bases). The CDR3 sequence is 14 residues long. Per the germline V gene, CDR1 is SGHRS and CDR2 is YFSETQ. The ends were cut back, 2 bases at V and 2 bases at J, with 10 bases in the middle.

The table lists this clonotype with a few counts. The gene calls are TRBV4-3 and TRBJ2-1; 15 positions match TRBD2. This CDR3 has 16 residues. The germline CDR1 and CDR2 sequences are LGHNA and YSLEER. V shed 5 bases and J 9 bases; nucleotides not matched to a gene: 8. CDR3 bases: TGCGCCAGCAGCTTCGGACTAGCGGGGGGGCCCACTGAGCAGTTCTTC. Protein: CASSFGLAGGPTEQFF.

The V call is TRBV29-1, the J call TRBJ2-6; 9 bases are shared with TRBD1. This CDR3 contains 16 residues. Germline V gives CDR1 SQVTM, CDR2 ANQGSEA. V shed 5 bases, J shed 3 bases, and the junction held 8 bases outside the gene matches. The CDR3 nucleotides read TGCAGCGTTTCAGGGGGACAGGGATTTGGGGCCAACGTCCTGACTTTC. Amino acid sequence: CSVSGGQGFGANVLTF.

This chain uses TRBV20-1 with TRBJ1-1; D remains unclear. There are 13 residues in the CDR3. V was shortened by 1 base and J by 6 bases, with 12 bases between the two germline ends. Germline V gives CDR1 DFQATT, CDR2 SNEGSKA (reference sequence). The CDR3 nucleotides are TGCAGTGCTAGAGGTACCTGGTTGGCTGAAGCTTTCTTT. Translated: CSARGTWLAEAFF.

This clonotype was observed at least ten times. V is TRBV7-3 and J is TRBJ1-1; TRBD1 is a possible D gene (5 bases). This CDR3 comprises 13 residues. Germline CDR1 is SGHTA and CDR2 is FQGTGA. V was clipped by 3 bases and J by 5 bases, with 10 bases between them. Here the CDR3 DNA reads TGTGCCAGCAGCTTCGGGGGGGGTACTGAAGCTTTCTTT. Encoded protein: CASSFGGGTEAFF.

This clonotype was observed a few times. A clone one base away is much larger, so this may be a read error. The rearrangement links TRBV2 to TRBJ2-1; D is perhaps TRBD1 (6 bases). CDR1 and CDR2 from the germline V gene are SNHLY and FYNNEI. The CDR3 covers 13 residues. V lost 3 bases to trimming and J lost 3 bases, with 6 bases between them. The CDR3 spells CASSEDSYNEQFF. The CDR3 coding sequence is TGTGCCAGCAGTGAGGACAGCTACAATGAGCAGTTCTTC. Full variable domain (missing parts from reference TRBV2 and TRBJ2-1): EPEVTQTPSHQVTQMGQEVILRCVPISNHLYFYWYRQILGQKVEFLVSFYNNEISEKSEIFDDQFSVERPDGSNFTLKIRSTKLEDSAMYFCASSEDSYNEQFFGPGTRLTVL.

The rearrangement links TRBV30 to TRBJ2-1; 7 bases are shared with TRBD1. Trimming removed 0 bases from V and 8 bases from J; junction bases left unmatched: 7. Germline V gene data show CDR1 as GTSNPN and CDR2 as SVGIG (reference sequence). This CDR3 has 14 amino acids. The CDR3 DNA is TGTGCCTGGAGTGTGCGGAACAGGGGCGATGAGCAGTTCTTC. Translation gives CAWSVRNRGDEQFF.

The rearrangement uses TRBV5-1 and TRBJ2-3, with 10 bases aligning to TRBD2. J was trimmed by 4 bases and V by 0 bases; bases with no gene match: 5. Germline V gives CDR1 SGHRS, CDR2 YFSETQ. CDR3 length: 16 amino acids. CDR3 sequence: CASSLGLAGVSDTQYF. In DNA form, the CDR3 reads TGCGCCAGCAGCTTGGGGCTAGCGGGGGTGTCAGATACGCAGTATTTT.

This clonotype was observed a handful of times. V and J are TRBV7-9 and TRBJ2-5; TRBD1 aligns across 7 bases. V lost 7 bases and J lost 0; bases outside the gene matches: 5. CDR1 and CDR2 (germline): SEHNR, FQNEAQ (reference sequence). The CDR3 spans 14 residues. CDR3 residues: CASKGTVYQETQYF. The CDR3 DNA reads TGTGCCAGCAAGGGGACAGTGTACCAAGAGACCCAGTACTTC.

This chain joins TRBV20-1 and TRBJ2-3, with 10 nucleotides matching TRBD2. J lost 2 bases, V lost 4 bases, and 6 bases had no gene match. The CDR3 covers 15 residues. Germline-derived CDR1 and CDR2 are DFQATT and SNEGSKA (reference sequence). CDR3 sequence (DNA): TGCAGTGCTACCTCACTAGCGGGGTACACAGATACGCAGTATTTT. This translates into CSATSLAGYTDTQYF.

This chain joins TRBV29-1 and TRBJ2-1; 8 bases are shared with TRBD2. V was clipped by 6 bases and J by 8 bases; unmatched bases: 6. The CDR3 has 12 amino acids. Germline CDR1 reads SQVTM; CDR2 reads ANQGSEA. The CDR3 DNA reads as TGCAGCGTGGGACTAGGGGTCCATGAGCAGTTCTTC. Encoded protein: CSVGLGVHEQFF.

This clonotype occurred a few times. For the CDR3, the DNA is TGTGCCAGCAGCCCAACACCCCTGGGGTACACTGAAGCTTTCTTT. Its translation is CASSPTPLGYTEAFF. This chain connects TRBV7-2 to TRBJ1-1; D call uncertain. This CDR3 is built from 15 residues. Germline V gives CDR1 SGHTA, CDR2 FQGNSA. With 5 bases removed from V and 3 bases from J, the gap between germline ends came to 16 bases.

The V gene is TRBV6-1, the J gene TRBJ2-2, with 11 bases identical to TRBD2. CDR3 size: 15 residues. Trimming cost V 4 bases and J 5 bases; bases outside gene matches: 3. Germline CDR1 and CDR2: MNHNS and SASEGT. CDR3 protein: CASSATSGGTGELFF. DNA for the CDR3: TGTGCCAGCAGTGCCACTAGCGGGGGTACCGGGGAGCTGTTTTTT.

This clonotype has more than one count but fewer than ten. J is TRBJ2-7 and V is TRBV4-1; D is possibly TRBD2 (5 bases). Germline CDR1 reads MGHRA; CDR2 reads YSYEKL. CDR3 size: 16 residues. Trimming took 5 bases from V and 2 from J, leaving 19 bases between them. CDR3 region: CASSTQGSFPPYEQYF. The DNA of the CDR3 is TGCGCCAGCAGCACACAAGGGAGCTTTCCACCCTACGAGCAGTACTTC.

This chain connects TRBV7-8 to TRBJ2-5; D is ambiguous. Deletions cut 0 bases from V and 3 bases from J, with 2 bases between. The CDR3 covers 12 residues. The germline V gene encodes CDR1 SGHVS and CDR2 FQNEAQ. This CDR3 reads CASSLAEETQYF. CDR3 bases: TGTGCCAGCAGCTTAGCCGAAGAGACCCAGTACTTC. The complete variable domain, with remaining parts taken from reference TRBV7-8 and TRBJ2-5, reads GAGVSQSPRYKVAKRGQDVALRCDPISGHVSLFWYQQALGQGPEFLTYFQNEAQLDKSGLPSDRFFAERPEGSVSTLKIQRTQQEDSAVYLCASSLAEETQYFGPGTRLLVL.

This clonotype has more than one count but fewer than ten. The J gene is TRBJ1-1, the V gene TRBV14; tentatively, D is TRBD1 (5 bases). Germline V CDR1 and CDR2: SGHDN, FVKESK. The CDR3 is 12 amino acids. V was cut by 3 bases and J by 11 bases, with 13 bases left in between. The CDR3 sequence: CASSQTGTSAFF. CDR3 bases: TGTGCCAGCAGCCAGACCGGGACGTCCGCTTTCTTT.

V is TRBV10-3 and J is TRBJ2-7; TRBD1 agrees at 10 bases. The germline CDR1 and CDR2 sequences are ENHRY and SYGVKD. The V gene end was trimmed by 4 bases and the J gene end by 6 bases; junction bases not matched to a gene: 3. The CDR3 length is 13 residues. The CDR3 bases are TGTGCCATCAGTGGGACAGGGGGATTCGAGCAGTACTTC. Its protein product is CAISGTGGFEQYF.

The gene calls are TRBV5-1 and TRBJ1-2, with D possibly being TRBD1 (5 bases). Germline assignment: CDR1 SGHRS and CDR2 YFSETQ. CDR3 length: 15 amino acids. Trimming stripped 1 base from V and 0 bases from J, with 10 bases between. The CDR3 protein is CASSLNGGSNYGYTF. For the CDR3, the DNA is TGCGCCAGCAGCTTGAATGGGGGGTCTAACTATGGCTACACCTTC.

The rearrangement uses TRBV7-2 and TRBJ2-5; D is perhaps TRBD2 (7 bases). Germline V gives CDR1 SGHTA, CDR2 FQGNSA. The CDR3 loop spans 14 amino acids. Trimming pared 6 bases from V and 5 bases from J, leaving 16 bases between. The chain's CDR3 is CASSQGGATETQYF. CDR3 in DNA: TGTGCCAGCAGTCAAGGGGGGGCAACGGAGACCCAGTACTTC.

This sequence joins TRBV4-3 and TRBJ1-1; possibly TRBD1 for D (5 bases). Germline CDR1 reads LGHNA; CDR2 reads YSLEER. With 3 bases removed from V and 2 bases from J, the gap between germline ends came to 16 bases. The CDR3 has 16 amino acids. The CDR3 nucleotides read TGCGCCAGCAGCCACGACCGGGGCGGAGGTAACACTGAAGCTTTCTTT. Amino acid sequence: CASSHDRGGGNTEAFF.

This clonotype has a handful of counts. The rearrangement joins TRBV7-2 to TRBJ1-3; D is undetermined. From germline, CDR1 is SGHTA and CDR2 FQGNSA. The CDR3 covers 15 residues. V was shortened by 4 bases and J by 0 bases, with 10 bases between the two germline ends. CDR3: CASSSRTASGNTIYF. CDR3 coding DNA: TGTGCCAGCAGCTCCCGTACCGCCTCTGGAAACACCATATATTTT.

This rearrangement joins TRBV6-1 to TRBJ2-5; 7 bases map to TRBD2. The germline gives CDR1 MNHNS, CDR2 SASEGT. V was clipped by 4 bases and J by 5 bases; unmatched bases: 4. The CDR3 extends over 13 amino acids. CDR3 amino acids: CASSGLAGETQYF. The CDR3 DNA is TGTGCCAGCAGTGGACTAGCTGGGGAGACCCAGTACTTC.

A few counts support this clonotype. The chain combines TRBV7-2 with TRBJ2-1; either TRBD1 or TRBD2 may supply D (6 bases each). The CDR3 extends over 15 amino acids. Germline lookup yields CDR1 SGHTA and CDR2 FQGNSA. Trimming cost V 5 bases and J 3 bases, with 14 bases left between them. The CDR3 sequence: CASSAVGGYYNEQFF. The CDR3, as DNA: TGTGCCAGCAGCGCAGTGGGGGGCTACTACAATGAGCAGTTCTTC.

The V and J genes are TRBV15 and TRBJ2-7; D call uncertain. This CDR3 has 16 amino acids. The germline CDR1 and CDR2 sequences are LNHNV and YYDKDF (reference sequence). V lost 4 bases and J lost 2, with 18 bases in between. Here the CDR3 DNA reads TGTGCCACCAGCATCACCACCGAAGGTACCGCCTACGAGCAGTACTTC. Protein: CATSITTEGTAYEQYF.

This clonotype appeared a few times. The chain recombines TRBV7-9 with TRBJ1-5; no definite D call. Trimming stripped 1 base from V and 5 bases from J, with 6 bases between. This CDR3 comprises 13 residues. CDR1 and CDR2 (germline): SEHNR, FQNEAQ (reference sequence). CDR3 sequence reads: CASSLGSHQPQHF. The CDR3, as DNA: TGTGCCAGCAGCTTAGGATCGCATCAGCCCCAGCATTTT.

This clonotype was counted only a few times. This chain joins TRBV4-1 and TRBJ2-3; D tentatively fits TRBD1 or TRBD2 (5 bases each). The length of the CDR3 is 18 residues. Trimming took off 0 bases at V and 6 bases at J, with 22 bases between the two ends. Germline CDR1 is MGHRA and CDR2 is YSYEKL. CDR3 residues: CASSQESTRIGAPDTQYF. CDR3 DNA sequence: TGCGCCAGCAGCCAAGAATCAACTCGGATCGGGGCTCCGGATACGCAGTATTTT.